This TCR beta chain stems from a study of T cell responses to AZD1222 COVID-19 vaccine (dated by TCRdb to about 2021). Some background on the complete study: AZD1222 recipients given second doses at about 4 weeks or at about 12 weeks were pooled, since spike-specific TCR depth and breadth were not found to differ between the two schedules. Trial participants were enrolled into age subgroups of 18-55, 56-69 and 70-plus years, which contained around 140, 26 and 57 TCR-sequenced participants, respectively. A total of 230 to 250 trial participants underwent TCR sequencing, of whom nearly 210 had received two doses of AZD1222 and about 25 had received two doses of the MenACWY control vaccine.

V lost 10 bases and J lost 1 base, and the count of bases not matched to a germline gene is 8. The cysteine opens and the phenylalanine closes a CDR3 of 14 amino acids. The retained sequence is limited to the CDR3, 42 bases, with the frame set at the first base. Reading the germline V gene (reference sequence) gives CDR1 MNHNY and CDR2 SVGAGI. The CDR3 regions of human TCRbeta chains were subjected to immunosequencing. As for the original processing: Repertoire TCRs were matched against a reference library of SARS-CoV-2-specific TCRs generated with the MIRA antigen-specificity platform. Breadth was defined as the fraction of unique TCRs that were SARS-CoV-2-associated. Depth was defined as the fraction of total T cells that were SARS-CoV-2-associated. Using the MIRA data, each spike-specific TCR was mapped to the spike region that the TCR reacts to and placed in a CD4 or CD8 class. Log10-transformed breadth and depth values were compared by one-way ANOVA with Sidak's multiple comparisons tests. TCRdb provides this immuneACCESS table in a form limited to in-frame rearrangements. Some clones are lacking; in checked studies, under half of them reflect an unresolved V gene, and why the rest are absent is not known. The V and J calls and clone size are taken from that table; D and trimming were inferred from the DNA. This sample has about 190,000 clones in its table, and around 90% of those were observed once. The ten largest clones add up to 0.99% of the sample.

The time point label here, explained by the study, means: baseline before first vaccination. Vaccinee samples came from UK trials COV001 and COV002, including a single-blind randomized controlled phase 2/3 trial of AZD1222 (ChAdOx1 nCoV-19) in healthy adults. For TCRbeta chain sequencing, PBMC samples from trial participants were taken at day 0 and at day 28 after the second dose. As concerns this clone: Its antigen specificity is not known. No much larger clone is present one base from it, and per-base qualities are unavailable.

Overall results and qualifications from the work: Reportedly, close to half of the unique spike-specific TCRs recognized epitopes lying outside the regions that are mutated in the B.1.351 and B.1.1.7 variants. Participants were mostly white British and included more females than males, and it was suggested by the authors that clonal diversity may have been underestimated. Conclusions about previously exposed vaccinees are limited because only five to seven AZD1222 recipients were SARS-CoV-2 seropositive at baseline. The 56-69-year group was small, and its depth increase did not reach significance, likely because of low power. Because no samples from the day 14 peak response were available, repertoires could be characterized only after the peak T cell response. The vaccine-associated CD4 TCRs covered the entire spike protein, and the dominant responses fell in regions 160-218 and 743-854. After two AZD1222 doses, both the breadth and the depth of spike-specific TCRs were significantly higher than at day 0 and than in MenACWY recipients.

The receptor was isolated from an adult in good health. The chain is encoded by TRBV6-6 joined to TRBJ2-3; 7 central nucleotides agree with TRBD2. Sequenced here: peripheral blood, sampled on day 0 of AZD1222 vaccination. The CDR3 protein sequence reads: CATKKGRGTDTQYF. The bases read TGTGCCACCAAAAAGGGGAGGGGCACAGATACGCAGTATTTT.